The text below deals with one T cell receptor (beta chain). The CDR3 length is 17 residues. V dropped 2 bases and J dropped 4 bases, with 20 bases sitting between them. CDR1 MNHEY and CDR2 SVGEGT come from the germline V gene. Study processing details: Cell counts per sample came from amplifying reference gene primers. Sequencing used immunoSEQ multiplex PCR; TCRdb keeps in-frame clones, though not all of them. From that table come the V and J calls and clone size; the DNA was used to work out D and trimming. The repertoire holds over 60,000 clones, around nine tenths seen once, with about a sixth in the top ten. The data originate from a study of blood T cell repertoires in COVID-19. Across the whole study: Sites in the United States, Italy and Spain provided acute and convalescent COVID-19 samples. From T cells, B-cell-depleted T cells, or PBMCs came the material, which was cDNA or gDNA.

The sample comprised peripheral blood. V and J are TRBV6-2 or TRBV6-3 and TRBJ2-5; possible D gene TRBD1, 5 bases. The sequence was collected from an elderly woman with active or convalescent COVID-19. CDR3 sequence reads: CASSYPHGVRVGETQYF. Written as DNA, the CDR3 is TGTGCCAGCAGTTACCCTCATGGTGTCAGGGTCGGAGAGACCCAGTACTTC.